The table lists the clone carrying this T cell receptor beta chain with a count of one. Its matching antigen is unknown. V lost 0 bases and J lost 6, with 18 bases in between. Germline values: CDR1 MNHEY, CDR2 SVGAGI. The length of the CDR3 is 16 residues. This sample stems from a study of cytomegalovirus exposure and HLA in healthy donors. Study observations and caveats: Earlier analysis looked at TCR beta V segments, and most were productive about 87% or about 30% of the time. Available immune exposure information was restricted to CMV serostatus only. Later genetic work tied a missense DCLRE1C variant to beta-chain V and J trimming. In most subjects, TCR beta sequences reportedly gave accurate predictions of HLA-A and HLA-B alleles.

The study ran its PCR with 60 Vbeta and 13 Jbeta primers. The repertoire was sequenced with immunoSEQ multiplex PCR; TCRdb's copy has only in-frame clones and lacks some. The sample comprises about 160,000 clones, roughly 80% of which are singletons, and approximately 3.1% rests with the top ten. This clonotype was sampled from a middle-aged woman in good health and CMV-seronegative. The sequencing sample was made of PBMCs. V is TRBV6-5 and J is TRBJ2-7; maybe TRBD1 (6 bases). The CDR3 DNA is TGTGCCAGCAGTTACTCGGCCCCCAGGGGTGGATCCGAGCAGTACTTC. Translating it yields CASSYSAPRGGSEQYF.